A selection of T cell receptor beta chains follows, all from one sample in a study of CD8 T cells in Susac syndrome. TCRdb called the immunoSEQ multiplex PCR reads again in MiXCR, with one record for every CDR3 protein. Of about 69,000 distinct CDR3 sequences listed, 95% were seen once; the top ten hold 0.24%. Sequencing was done on a sample of CD8+ T cells from PBMCs. All receptors come from a human donor in good health. CDR3s include the opening cysteine and the closing phenylalanine or tryptophan. Fields, in order: D gene, CDR3 length, J gene, V gene, clone size, CDR3 protein, CDR3 DNA. D genes are given only for firm matches. Clone size is stated in some rows and not others, as once, few, many or a class when expanded.

- | 14 | TRBJ1-4 | TRBV19 | - | CASSLGMWSEKLFF | TGTGCCAGTAGCCTCGGTATGTGGAGTGAAAAACTGTTTTTT
TRBD2 | 18 | TRBJ2-7 | TRBV4-1 | - | CASSHLASGGPTTYEQYF | TGCGCCAGCAGCCACCTCGCCTCGGGGGGACCAACAACCTACGAGCAGTACTTC
- | 15 | TRBJ1-1 | TRBV24-1 | - | CATSDPSGANTEAFF | TGTGCCACCAGTGATCCGTCGGGAGCGAACACTGAAGCTTTCTTT
- | 13 | TRBJ2-6 | TRBV19 | - | CASTLGGIDVLTF | TGTGCCAGTACTCTAGGGGGGATCGACGTCCTGACTTTC
- | 13 | TRBJ1-2 | TRBV9 | - | CASSSQGRDGYTF | TGTGCCAGCAGCTCTCAGGGAAGGGATGGCTACACCTTC
- | 14 | TRBJ2-1 | TRBV28 | - | CASSPALSYNEQFF | TGTGCCAGCAGTCCCGCGCTCTCCTACAATGAGCAGTTCTTC
TRBD1 | 13 | TRBJ1-2 | TRBV29-1 | once | CSSGGTGGYGYTF | TGCAGTTCGGGAGGGACAGGTGGATACGGCTACACCTTC
- | 14 | TRBJ1-4 | TRBV30 | - | CAWSDPWLEGELFF | TGTGCCTGGAGTGATCCATGGCTAGAGGGGGAACTGTTTTTT
TRBD2 | 16 | TRBJ2-5 | TRBV7-2 | once | CASSLGDYLPTETQYF | TGTGCCAGCAGCTTAGGGGACTACCTCCCCACAGAGACCCAGTACTTC
- | 15 | TRBJ1-6 | TRBV12-3/TRBV12-4 | once | CASSLENPRDSPLHF | TGTGCCAGCAGTTTAGAGAACCCCAGGGATTCACCCCTCCACTTT
- | 16 | TRBJ2-6 | TRBV27 | - | CASRGLWFSGANVLTF | TGTGCCAGCAGAGGTTTATGGTTTTCTGGGGCCAACGTCCTGACTTTC
TRBD1 | 17 | TRBJ1-4 | TRBV28 | once | CASSLGVIQGANEKLFF | TGTGCCAGCAGTTTGGGAGTGATCCAGGGGGCTAATGAAAAACTGTTTTTT
TRBD1 | 16 | TRBJ2-7 | TRBV9 | - | CASSVEAPGGSGEQYF | TGTGCCAGCAGCGTAGAGGCTCCAGGGGGATCAGGAGAGCAGTACTTC
TRBD2 | 17 | TRBJ2-1 | TRBV3-1 | - | CASSQLLVGGGANEQFF | TGTGCCAGCAGCCAACTACTAGTTGGCGGGGGGGCCAATGAGCAGTTCTTC
- | 13 | TRBJ1-5 | TRBV4-1 | - | CASSQVGSQPQHF | TGCGCCAGCAGCCAGGTCGGTAGCCAGCCCCAGCATTTT
- | 16 | TRBJ2-7 | TRBV3-1 | few | CASSLQGRGPSYEQYF | TGTGCCAGCAGCCTTCAGGGGCGGGGGCCCTCTTACGAGCAGTACTTC
- | 14 | TRBJ1-5 | TRBV30 | - | CAWSVGAGDQPQHF | TGTGCCTGGAGTGTTGGGGCAGGGGATCAGCCCCAGCATTTT
- | 14 | TRBJ2-1 | TRBV19 | - | CASSTSGAYNEQFF | TGTGCCAGTAGTACCTCGGGGGCCTACAATGAGCAGTTCTTC
- | 15 | TRBJ2-3 | TRBV7-9 | once | CASSLELGSTDTQYF | TGTGCCAGCAGCTTGGAGTTGGGTAGCACAGATACGCAGTATTTT
- | 11 | TRBJ2-5 | TRBV30 | - | CAWTVGETQYF | TGTGCCTGGACCGTGGGGGAGACCCAGTACTTC
- | 13 | TRBJ2-5 | TRBV3-1 | few | CASSQGSGQTQYF | TGTGCCAGCAGCCAAGGGTCGGGGCAGACCCAGTACTTC
- | 13 | TRBJ2-7 | TRBV27 | - | CASSWTVSYEQYF | TGTGCCAGCAGCTGGACAGTCTCCTACGAGCAGTACTTC
- | 14 | TRBJ1-5 | TRBV7-8 | few | CASSRGASVQPQHF | TGTGCCAGCAGCCGAGGGGCGTCTGTTCAGCCCCAGCATTTT
TRBD1 | 16 | TRBJ1-5 | TRBV7-9 | - | CASSLVQGVPDQPQHF | TGTGCCAGCAGCTTAGTCCAGGGGGTTCCGGATCAGCCCCAGCATTTT
- | 14 | TRBJ2-3 | TRBV4-3 | - | CASSQDPFLDTQYF | TGCGCCAGCAGCCAAGATCCCTTCTTAGATACGCAGTATTTT
- | 16 | TRBJ1-4 | TRBV5-6 | - | CASSLASDATNEKLFF | TGTGCCAGCAGCTTGGCCTCAGATGCAACTAATGAAAAACTGTTTTTT
- | 13 | TRBJ2-1 | TRBV7-3 | - | CASSLSGTGEQFF | TGTGCCAGCAGCTTATCGGGTACGGGTGAGCAGTTCTTC
- | 16 | TRBJ2-3 | TRBV4-1 | - | CASSQESGLTADTQYF | TGCGCCAGCAGCCAAGAGTCGGGCTTAACGGCAGATACGCAGTATTTT
- | 12 | TRBJ2-2 | TRBV18 | - | CASSPPGEELFF | TGTGCCAGCTCACCCCCTGGAGAGGAGCTGTTTTTT